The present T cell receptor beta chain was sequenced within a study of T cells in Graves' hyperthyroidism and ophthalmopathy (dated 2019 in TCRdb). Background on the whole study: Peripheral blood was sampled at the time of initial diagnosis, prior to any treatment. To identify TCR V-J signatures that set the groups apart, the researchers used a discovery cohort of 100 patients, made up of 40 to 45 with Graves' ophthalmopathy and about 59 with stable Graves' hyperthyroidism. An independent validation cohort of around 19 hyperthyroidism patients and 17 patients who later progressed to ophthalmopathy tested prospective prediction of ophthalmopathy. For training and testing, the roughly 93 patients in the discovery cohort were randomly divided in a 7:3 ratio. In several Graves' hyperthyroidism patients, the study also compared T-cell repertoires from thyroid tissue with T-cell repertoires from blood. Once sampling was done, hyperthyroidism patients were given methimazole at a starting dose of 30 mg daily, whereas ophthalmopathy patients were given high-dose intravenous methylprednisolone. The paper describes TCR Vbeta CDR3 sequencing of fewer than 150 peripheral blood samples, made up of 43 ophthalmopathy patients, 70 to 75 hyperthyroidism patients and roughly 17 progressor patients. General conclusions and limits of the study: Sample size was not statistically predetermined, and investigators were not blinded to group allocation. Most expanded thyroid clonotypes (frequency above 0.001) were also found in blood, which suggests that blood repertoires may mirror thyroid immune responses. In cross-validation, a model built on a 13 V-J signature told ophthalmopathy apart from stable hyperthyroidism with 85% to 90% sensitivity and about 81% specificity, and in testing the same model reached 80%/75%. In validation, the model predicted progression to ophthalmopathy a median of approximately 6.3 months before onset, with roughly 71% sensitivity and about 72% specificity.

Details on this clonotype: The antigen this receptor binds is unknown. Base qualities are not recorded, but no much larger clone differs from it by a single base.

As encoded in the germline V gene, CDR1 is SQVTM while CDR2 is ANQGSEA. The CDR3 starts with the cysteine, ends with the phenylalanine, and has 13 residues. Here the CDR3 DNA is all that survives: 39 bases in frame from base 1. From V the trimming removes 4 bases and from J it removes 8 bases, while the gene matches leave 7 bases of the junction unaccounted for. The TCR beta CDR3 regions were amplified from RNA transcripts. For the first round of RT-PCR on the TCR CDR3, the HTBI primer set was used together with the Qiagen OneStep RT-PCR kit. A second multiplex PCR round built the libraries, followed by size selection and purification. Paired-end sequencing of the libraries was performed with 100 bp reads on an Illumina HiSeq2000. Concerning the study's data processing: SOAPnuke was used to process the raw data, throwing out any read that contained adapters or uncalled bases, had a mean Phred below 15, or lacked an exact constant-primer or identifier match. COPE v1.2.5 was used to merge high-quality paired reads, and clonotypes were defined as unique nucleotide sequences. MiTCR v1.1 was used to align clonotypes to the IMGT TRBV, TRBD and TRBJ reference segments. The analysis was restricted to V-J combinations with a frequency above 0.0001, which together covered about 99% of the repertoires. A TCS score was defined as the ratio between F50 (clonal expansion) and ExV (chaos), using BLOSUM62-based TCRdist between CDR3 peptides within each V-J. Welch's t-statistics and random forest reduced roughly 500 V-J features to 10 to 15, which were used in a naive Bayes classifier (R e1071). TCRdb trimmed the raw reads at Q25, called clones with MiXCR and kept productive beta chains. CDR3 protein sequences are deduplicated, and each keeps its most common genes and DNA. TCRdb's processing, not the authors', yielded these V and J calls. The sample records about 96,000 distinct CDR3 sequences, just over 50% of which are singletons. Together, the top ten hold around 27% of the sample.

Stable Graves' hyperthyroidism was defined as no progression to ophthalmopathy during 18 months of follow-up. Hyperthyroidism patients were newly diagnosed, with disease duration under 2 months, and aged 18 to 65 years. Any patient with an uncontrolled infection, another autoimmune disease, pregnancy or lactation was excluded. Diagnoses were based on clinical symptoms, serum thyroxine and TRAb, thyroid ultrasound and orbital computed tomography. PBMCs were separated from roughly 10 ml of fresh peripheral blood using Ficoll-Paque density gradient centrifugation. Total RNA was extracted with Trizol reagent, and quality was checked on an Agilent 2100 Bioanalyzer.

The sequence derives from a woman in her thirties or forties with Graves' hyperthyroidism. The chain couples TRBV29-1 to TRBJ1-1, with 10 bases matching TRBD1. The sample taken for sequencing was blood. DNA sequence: TGCAGCGTTGGACAGGGGGCTTTCTTCGAAGCTTTCTTT. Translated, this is CSVGQGAFFEAFF.